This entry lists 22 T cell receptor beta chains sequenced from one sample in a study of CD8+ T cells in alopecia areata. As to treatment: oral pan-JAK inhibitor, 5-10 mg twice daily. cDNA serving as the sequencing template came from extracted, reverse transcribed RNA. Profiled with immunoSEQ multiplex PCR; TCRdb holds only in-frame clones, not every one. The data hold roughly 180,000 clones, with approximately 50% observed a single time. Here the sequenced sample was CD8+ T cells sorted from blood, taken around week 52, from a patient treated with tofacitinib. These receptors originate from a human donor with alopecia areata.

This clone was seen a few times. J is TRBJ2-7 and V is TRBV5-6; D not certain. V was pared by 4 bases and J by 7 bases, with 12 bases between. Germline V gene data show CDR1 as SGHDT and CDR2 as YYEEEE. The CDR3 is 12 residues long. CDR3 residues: CASSLLGGEQYF. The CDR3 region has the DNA TGTGCCAGCAGCCTACTGGGTGGAGAGCAGTACTTC.

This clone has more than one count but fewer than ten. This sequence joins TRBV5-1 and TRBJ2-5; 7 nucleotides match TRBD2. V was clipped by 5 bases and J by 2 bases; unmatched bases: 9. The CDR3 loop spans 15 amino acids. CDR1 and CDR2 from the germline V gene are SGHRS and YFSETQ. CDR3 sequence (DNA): TGCGCCAGCAGTGGGGCTAGCGGAGCACAAGAGACCCAGTACTTC. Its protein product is CASSGASGAQETQYF.

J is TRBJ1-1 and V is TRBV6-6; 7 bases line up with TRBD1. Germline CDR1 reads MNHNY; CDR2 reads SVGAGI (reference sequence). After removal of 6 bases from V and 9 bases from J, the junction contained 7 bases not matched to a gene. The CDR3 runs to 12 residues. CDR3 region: CASRQGETKAFF. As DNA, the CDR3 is TGTGCCAGCAGGCAGGGGGAAACTAAAGCTTTCTTT.

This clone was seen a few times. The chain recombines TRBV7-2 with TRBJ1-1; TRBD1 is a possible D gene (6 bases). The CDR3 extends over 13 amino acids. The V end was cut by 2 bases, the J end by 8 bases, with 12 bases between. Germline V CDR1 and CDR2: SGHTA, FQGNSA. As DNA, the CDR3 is TGTGCCAGCAGCTTAAAGGCCGGGACAGAAGCTTTCTTT. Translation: CASSLKAGTEAFF.

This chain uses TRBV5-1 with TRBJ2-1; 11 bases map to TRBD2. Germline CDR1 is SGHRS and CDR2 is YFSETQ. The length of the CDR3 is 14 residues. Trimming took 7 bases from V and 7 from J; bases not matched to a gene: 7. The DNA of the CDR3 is TGCGCCAGCCGTGGGACTAGCGGATTAAATGAGCAGTTCTTC. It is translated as CASRGTSGLNEQFF.

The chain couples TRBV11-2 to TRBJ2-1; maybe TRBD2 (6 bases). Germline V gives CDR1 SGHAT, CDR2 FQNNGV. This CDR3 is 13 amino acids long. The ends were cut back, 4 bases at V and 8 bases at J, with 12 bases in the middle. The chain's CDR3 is CASSSPPGDEQFF. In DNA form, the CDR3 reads TGTGCCAGCAGCTCCCCTCCGGGGGATGAGCAGTTCTTC.

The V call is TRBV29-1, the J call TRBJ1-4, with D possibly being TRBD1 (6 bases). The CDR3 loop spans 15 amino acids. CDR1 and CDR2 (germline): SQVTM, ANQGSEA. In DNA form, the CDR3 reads TGCAGTCGGACAGCCAGAAGGGCAACTAATGAAAAACTGTTTTTT. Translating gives CSRTARRATNEKLFF.

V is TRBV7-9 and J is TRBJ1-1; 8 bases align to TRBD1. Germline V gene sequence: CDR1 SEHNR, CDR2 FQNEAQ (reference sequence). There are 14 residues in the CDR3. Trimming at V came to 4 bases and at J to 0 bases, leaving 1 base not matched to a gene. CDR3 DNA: TGTGCCAGCAGCTCGACAGGGGTGAACACTGAAGCTTTCTTT. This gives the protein CASSSTGVNTEAFF.

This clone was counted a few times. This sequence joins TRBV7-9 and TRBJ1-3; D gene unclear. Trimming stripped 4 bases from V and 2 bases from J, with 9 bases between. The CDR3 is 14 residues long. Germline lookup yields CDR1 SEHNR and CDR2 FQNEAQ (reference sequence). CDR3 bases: TGTGCCAGCAGCTCCCTGGTTGCTGGAAACACCATATATTTT. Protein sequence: CASSSLVAGNTIYF.

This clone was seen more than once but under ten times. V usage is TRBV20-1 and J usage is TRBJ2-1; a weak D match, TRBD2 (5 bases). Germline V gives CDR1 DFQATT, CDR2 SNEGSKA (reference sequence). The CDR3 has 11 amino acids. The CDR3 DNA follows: TGCAGCCCACGGGGTTACAATGAGCAGTTCTTC. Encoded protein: CSPRGYNEQFF.

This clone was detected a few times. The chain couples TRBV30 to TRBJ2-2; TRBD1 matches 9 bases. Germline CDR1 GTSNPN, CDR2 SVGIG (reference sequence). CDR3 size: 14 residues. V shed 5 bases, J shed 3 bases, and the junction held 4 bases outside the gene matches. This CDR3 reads CAWYRGPYTGELFF. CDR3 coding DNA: TGTGCCTGGTACAGGGGGCCGTACACCGGGGAGCTGTTTTTT.

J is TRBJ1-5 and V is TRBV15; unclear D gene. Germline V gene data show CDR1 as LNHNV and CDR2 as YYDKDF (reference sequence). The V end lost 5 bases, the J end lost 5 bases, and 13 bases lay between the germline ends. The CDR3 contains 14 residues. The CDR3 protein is CATSREGGYQPQHF. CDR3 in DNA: TGTGCCACCAGCCGGGAGGGAGGGTATCAGCCCCAGCATTTT.

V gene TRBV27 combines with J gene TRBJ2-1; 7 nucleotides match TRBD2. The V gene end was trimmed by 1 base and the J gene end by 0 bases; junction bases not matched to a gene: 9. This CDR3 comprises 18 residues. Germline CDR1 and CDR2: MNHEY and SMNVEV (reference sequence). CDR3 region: CASSLFASGTSSYNEQFF. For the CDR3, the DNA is TGTGCCAGCAGTTTATTTGCTAGCGGTACCAGCTCCTACAATGAGCAGTTCTTC.

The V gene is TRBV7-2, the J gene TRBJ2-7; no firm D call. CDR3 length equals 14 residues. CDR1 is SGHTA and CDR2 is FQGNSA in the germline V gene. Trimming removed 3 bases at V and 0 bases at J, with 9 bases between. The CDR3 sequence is CASSFEQTSYEQYF. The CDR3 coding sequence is TGTGCCAGCAGCTTTGAGCAGACCTCCTACGAGCAGTACTTC.

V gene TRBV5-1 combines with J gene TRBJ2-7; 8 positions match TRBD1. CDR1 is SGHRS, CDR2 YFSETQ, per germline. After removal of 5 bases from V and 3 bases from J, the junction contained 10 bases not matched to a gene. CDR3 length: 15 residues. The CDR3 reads CASRSGTGDFYEQYF. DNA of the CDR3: TGCGCCAGCAGGTCCGGGACAGGCGATTTCTACGAGCAGTACTTC. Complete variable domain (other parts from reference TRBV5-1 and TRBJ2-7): KAGVTQTPRYLIKTRGQQVTLSCSPISGHRSVSWYQQTPGQGLQFLFEYFSETQRNKGNFPGRFSGRQFSNSRSEMNVSTLELGDSALYLCASRSGTGDFYEQYFGPGTRLTVT.

The CDR3 coding sequence is TGTGCCAGCTCACCCTCGGAGGACGAGTACAATGAGCAGTTCTTC. Protein product: CASSPSEDEYNEQFF. The chain joins TRBV18 to TRBJ2-1, with a tentative D call TRBD2 (5 bases). The CDR3 contains 15 residues. V was trimmed by 3 bases and J by 4 bases, leaving 13 bases between them. The germline V gene has CDR1 KGHSH and CDR2 LQKENI.

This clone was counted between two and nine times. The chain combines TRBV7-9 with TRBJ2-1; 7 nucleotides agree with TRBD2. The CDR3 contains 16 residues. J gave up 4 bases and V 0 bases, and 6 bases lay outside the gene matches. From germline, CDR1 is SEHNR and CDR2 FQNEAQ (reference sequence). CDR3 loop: CASSLAGGGPYNEQFF. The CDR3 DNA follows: TGTGCCAGCAGCTTAGCTGGCGGGGGACCTTACAATGAGCAGTTCTTC. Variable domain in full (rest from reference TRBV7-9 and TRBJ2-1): DTGVSQNPRHKITKRGQNVTFRCDPISEHNRLYWYRQTLGQGPEFLTYFQNEAQLEKSRLLSDRFSAERPKGSFSTLEIQRTEQGDSAMYLCASSLAGGGPYNEQFFGPGTRLTVL.

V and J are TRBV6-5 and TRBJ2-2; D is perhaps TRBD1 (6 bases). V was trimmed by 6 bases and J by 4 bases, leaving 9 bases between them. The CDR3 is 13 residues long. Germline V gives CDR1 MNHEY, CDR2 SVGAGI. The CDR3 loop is CASSQGSTGELFF. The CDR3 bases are TGTGCCAGCAGCCAGGGGAGCACCGGGGAGCTGTTTTTT.

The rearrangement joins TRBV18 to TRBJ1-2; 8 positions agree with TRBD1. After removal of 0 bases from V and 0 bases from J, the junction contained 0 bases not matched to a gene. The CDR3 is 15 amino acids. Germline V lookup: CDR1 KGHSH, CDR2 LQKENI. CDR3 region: CASSPPDRANYGYTF. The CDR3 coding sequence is TGTGCCAGCTCACCACCGGACAGGGCTAACTATGGCTACACCTTC.

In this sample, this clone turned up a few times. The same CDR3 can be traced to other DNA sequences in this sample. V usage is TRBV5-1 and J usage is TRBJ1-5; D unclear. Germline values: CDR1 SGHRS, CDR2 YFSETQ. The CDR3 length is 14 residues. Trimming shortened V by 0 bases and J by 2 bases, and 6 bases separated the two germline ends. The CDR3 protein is CASSLEGGNQPQHF. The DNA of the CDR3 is TGCGCCAGCAGCTTGGAAGGTGGCAATCAGCCCCAGCATTTT.

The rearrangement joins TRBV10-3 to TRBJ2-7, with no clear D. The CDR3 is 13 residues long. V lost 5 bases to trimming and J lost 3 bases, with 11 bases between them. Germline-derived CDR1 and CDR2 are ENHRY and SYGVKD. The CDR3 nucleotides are TGTGCCATCAGTTACGGAACAGACTACGAGCAGTACTTC. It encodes CAISYGTDYEQYF.

This CDR3 is CASSTTRAHYGYTF. DNA of the CDR3: TGTGCCAGCAGTACTACGAGGGCCCACTATGGCTACACCTTC. The rearrangement links TRBV27 to TRBJ1-2; D unresolved. Looked up from germline, CDR1 is MNHEY and CDR2 is SMNVEV (reference sequence). The CDR3 extends over 14 amino acids. V shed 5 bases and J shed 3 bases, with 13 bases lying between them.